These 9 T cell receptor beta chains share one sample of origin, sequenced in a study of Graves' ophthalmopathy and Graves' hyperthyroidism. Amplified TCR beta CDR3 regions were obtained using RNA transcripts as template. A first-round RT-PCR used HTBI primers, followed by a second-round multiplex PCR. TCRdb re-called the multiplex PCR reads with MiXCR, one entry per CDR3 protein. Of hundreds of thousands of distinct CDR3 sequences listed, 22% are singletons. The sequencing input was peripheral blood. These receptors all stem from a woman younger than 30 with stable Graves' hyperthyroidism. Some clones in this sample may be carry-over from other donors' samples.

The chain carries TRBV6-1 and TRBJ1-5; D call uncertain. The length of the CDR3 is 15 residues. Trimming left V 4 bases short and J 2 bases short, with 12 bases between. CDR1 and CDR2 (germline): MNHNS, SASEGT. CDR3 protein: CASSVEGLGNQPQHF. CDR3 in DNA: TGTGCCAGCAGTGTTGAGGGTTTAGGCAATCAGCCCCAGCATTTT.

The chain joins TRBV6-1 to TRBJ2-7; D gene unclear. This CDR3 has 14 amino acids. Trimming left V 3 bases short and J 5 bases short, with 14 bases between. Germline V gives CDR1 MNHNS, CDR2 SASEGT. Written as DNA, the CDR3 is TGTGCCAGCAGTGAGAAGCGCTTTTATCACGAGCAGTACTTC. This encodes CASSEKRFYHEQYF.

This clonotype was seen repeatedly, ten times or more. The chain uses TRBV30 and TRBJ2-2; 8 nucleotides align to TRBD1. This CDR3 is 17 amino acids long. Germline V gene data show CDR1 as GTSNPN and CDR2 as SVGIG (reference sequence). Unmatched junction bases numbered 8, after V lost 0 bases and J lost 2 bases. CDR3 coding DNA: TGTGCCTGGAGTGTACTGTGGACAGGGAGAAACACCGGGGAGCTGTTTTTT. It codes for CAWSVLWTGRNTGELFF.

This clonotype was observed many times. The rearrangement links TRBV7-8 to TRBJ1-1; no reliable D call. The CDR3 is 13 amino acids. Trimming removed 3 bases at V and 3 bases at J, with 8 bases between. Germline V gene data show CDR1 as SGHVS and CDR2 as FQNEAQ. CDR3 nucleotide sequence: TGTGCCAGCAGCTTGGACGCTGACACTGAAGCTTTCTTT. It encodes CASSLDADTEAFF.

V and J are TRBV7-8 and TRBJ2-5; D is perhaps TRBD1 (6 bases). This CDR3 comprises 13 residues. V gave up 5 bases and J gave up 9 bases, with 16 bases separating them. Germline V lookup: CDR1 SGHVS, CDR2 FQNEAQ. The CDR3 DNA is TGTGCCAGCAGCGAGAGGGTACCAGGGGCCCAGTACTTC. This translates into CASSERVPGAQYF.

The V gene is TRBV7-8, the J gene TRBJ1-2; 9 bases line up with TRBD1. In germline, CDR1 is SGHVS, CDR2 FQNEAQ. The ends lost 5 bases at V and 10 bases at J; junction bases unmatched: 17. The CDR3 is made up of 16 amino acids. CDR3 coding DNA: TGTGCCAGCAGCCCCAGCTCCGGACAGGGGAATACGGACTACACCTTC. Residues: CASSPSSGQGNTDYTF.

This clonotype was seen many times. This sequence joins TRBV30 and TRBJ2-7; D may correspond to TRBD1 or TRBD2 (7 bases each). The CDR3 is 14 residues long. Per germline, CDR1 GTSNPN and CDR2 SVGIG (reference sequence). V lost 3 bases, J lost 0 bases, and 12 bases lay in between. The CDR3 nucleotides are TGTGCCTGGAGGGACAGGACTAGCTCCTACGAGCAGTACTTC. Translating it yields CAWRDRTSSYEQYF. Full variable domain (remainder filled in from reference TRBV30 and TRBJ2-7): SQTIHQWPATLVQPVGSPLSLECTVEGTSNPNLYWYRQAAGRGLQLLFYSVGIGQISSEVPQNLSASRPQDRQFILSSKKLLLSDSGFYLCAWRDRTSSYEQYFGPGTRLTVT.

At least ten counts were recorded for this clonotype. The V call is TRBV6-1, the J call TRBJ1-1; no clear D gene. The germline CDR1 and CDR2 sequences are MNHNS and SASEGT. CDR3 length: 11 amino acids. V lost 4 bases to trimming and J lost 11 bases, with 11 bases between them. As DNA, the CDR3 is TGTGCCAGCAGTGGGATTGGGTACGCTTTCTTT. Its protein product is CASSGIGYAFF.

The chain couples TRBV27 to TRBJ2-5; 9 nucleotides line up with TRBD1. CDR3 size: 17 residues. Germline-derived CDR1 and CDR2 are MNHEY and SMNVEV (reference sequence). V lost 9 bases and J lost 0; bases outside the gene matches: 14. CDR3 residues: CASSPSPGQGYQETQYF. Written as DNA, the CDR3 is TGTGCCAGTAGCCCCTCTCCGGGACAGGGCTACCAAGAGACCCAGTACTTC.